This T cell receptor beta chain was sequenced for a study of CD8 T cells in Susac syndrome. The CDR3 has 12 residues. Germline CDR1 and CDR2: GTSNPN and SVGIG (reference sequence). Deletions cut 0 bases from V and 7 bases from J, with 9 bases between. Random hexamers served to reverse transcribe roughly 0.5 to 1 ug RNA. MiXCR was run by TCRdb on the immunoSEQ multiplex PCR reads, yielding one entry per CDR3 protein. The data contain about 440,000 distinct CDR3 sequences, around 83% of them seen just once; the ten biggest clones take up roughly 0.1%. Sequencing input: CD8+ T cells from PBMCs. This clonotype was obtained from a human donor with multiple sclerosis. The J gene is TRBJ2-5, the V gene TRBV30, with D possibly being TRBD1 or TRBD2 (5 bases each). CDR3 coding DNA: TGTGCCTGGAGTGTAGGGGACGGGACCCAGTACTTC. Its translation: CAWSVGDGTQYF.